This T cell receptor beta chain was identified in a study of T-cell reconstitution after alpha-beta-depleted transplantation in children. General observations from the study: Diversity of TCRbeta at day 60 was high in some patients, arising from surviving recipient T cells and thymic progenitors. T-cell counts and diversity were attributed mostly to newly produced T cells one year after transplant.

Comments on this clonotype: Its antigen is not identified.

Trimming shortened V by 2 bases and J by 4 bases, and 30 bases separated the two germline ends. The CDR3 contains 21 residues. Germline V gene lookup returns CDR1 SGHRS and CDR2 YFSETQ. Unique molecular identifiers were incorporated during preparation of the TCRbeta library. TCRdb ran MiXCR on the PCR reads and lists one entry per CDR3 protein. In the table there are about 210,000 distinct CDR3 sequences, 17% of which are singletons. Specimen: PBMCs, mostly from graft donor cells, collected 360 days after TCRalphabeta/CD19-depleted stem cell transplant. The source of this sequence is a male patient aged 2 to 9 who had a stem cell transplant for acute lymphoblastic leukemia, so the T cells may come from the graft donor. The chain links TRBV5-1 to TRBJ2-2; tentatively, D is TRBD1 or TRBD2 (5 bases each). The CDR3 is CASSFEGWALLSSTATGELFF. The DNA of the CDR3 is TGCGCCAGCAGCTTTGAGGGGTGGGCATTGCTGAGTTCAACAGCCACCGGGGAGCTGTTTTTT. The full variable domain, completed using reference TRBV5-1 and TRBJ2-2, is KAGVTQTPRYLIKTRGQQVTLSCSPISGHRSVSWYQQTPGQGLQFLFEYFSETQRNKGNFPGRFSGRQFSNSRSEMNVSTLELGDSALYLCASSFEGWALLSSTATGELFFGEGSRLTVL.